A selection of T cell receptor beta chains follows, all from one sample in a study of cytomegalovirus exposure and HLA in healthy donors. Repertoires were generated with immunoSEQ multiplex PCR, while TCRdb's copy carries only in-frame clones and drops some. The table lists approximately 77,000 clones, roughly 80% of them singletons. Sequences were obtained from PBMCs. Source of these receptors: a man aged 40-50 years in good health and CMV-seronegative. CDR3s include the opening cysteine and the closing phenylalanine or tryptophan. The D gene is left open where the match is weak. Clone size is stated in some rows and not others, as once, few, many or a class when expanded.

j_call cdr3_length clone_size d_call v_call cdr3_nt cdr3_aa
TRBJ2-2 14 NA NA TRBV28 TGTGCCAGCAGAACAGGACAGCCCACCGGGGAGCTGTTTTTT CASRTGQPTGELFF
TRBJ2-3 14 NA TRBD2 TRBV7-7 TGTGCTAGCAGTAGCGGGTCTAGCACAGATACGCAGTATTTT CASSSGSSTDTQYF
TRBJ2-7 15 NA NA TRBV10-3 TGTGCCATCAGAGGCGACTCACAAGGTACCCACGAGCAGTACTTC CAIRGDSQGTHEQYF
TRBJ2-3 15 NA TRBD2 TRBV28 TGTGCCAGCAGGGCCACTAGCGGGAGAACTGATACGCAGTATTTT CASRATSGRTDTQYF
TRBJ2-1 15 NA TRBD2 TRBV6-1 TGTGCCAGCAGTGAAATAGCGGGATCCTACAATGAGCAGTTCTTC CASSEIAGSYNEQFF
TRBJ1-6 14 few NA TRBV6-5 TGTGCCAGCAAAATTAGGGGGAATAATTCACCCCTCCACTTT CASKIRGNNSPLHF
TRBJ2-2 12 NA NA TRBV27 TGTGCCAGCAGTTTAGGCTCCGGGGAGCTGTTTTTT CASSLGSGELFF
TRBJ2-6 19 NA NA TRBV5-8 TGTGCCAGCAGCTTGGTGTGGGGGGACAGAGGCTCTGGGGCCAACGTCCTGACTTTC CASSLVWGDRGSGANVLTF
TRBJ2-5 15 NA TRBD2 TRBV9 TGTGCCAGCAGCGTAGGGACTAGCGGGGAAGAGACCCAGTACTTC CASSVGTSGEETQYF
TRBJ1-3 15 NA NA TRBV6-5 TGTGCCAGCAGTCGGGGGGCCTACTCTGGAAACACCATATATTTT CASSRGAYSGNTIYF
TRBJ2-1 15 NA TRBD2 TRBV29-1 TGCAGCGTTGTTCGCCGAGCGGGAGTGTACAATGAGCAGTTCTTC CSVVRRAGVYNEQFF
TRBJ2-2 18 NA NA TRBV5-1 TGCGCCAGCAGCTTCTCTCTGAGAGCGGGTGCGAACACCGGGGAGCTGTTTTTT CASSFSLRAGANTGELFF
TRBJ1-1 18 few TRBD1 TRBV5-4 TGTGCCAGCAGCTTGGACCGGGACAGGGCCCATGTGAACACTGAAGCTTTCTTT CASSLDRDRAHVNTEAFF
TRBJ2-1 13 NA NA TRBV7-3 TGTGCCAGCAGCTCCCTCCCTTCCAATGAGCAGTTCTTC CASSSLPSNEQFF
TRBJ1-5 14 NA NA TRBV28 TGTGCCAGCAGTCGCGAGGGAGGGGGTCAGCCCCAGCATTTT CASSREGGGQPQHF
TRBJ1-2 11 NA NA TRBV20-1 TGCAGTGCTAGGTCAGACTATGGCTACACCTTC CSARSDYGYTF
TRBJ2-1 14 NA TRBD2 TRBV7-9 TGTGCCAGCAGCTCGACTAGCGTTTCCAATGAGCAGTTCTTC CASSSTSVSNEQFF
TRBJ1-5 15 NA TRBD1 TRBV7-2 TGTGCCAGCAGCCGACAGGGGCGGAGCAATCAGCCCCAGCATTTT CASSRQGRSNQPQHF
TRBJ1-2 14 once TRBD1 TRBV7-3 TGTGCCAGCAGCTCAGACAGGGCCTCTGGGGGCTACACCTTC CASSSDRASGGYTF
TRBJ2-5 16 NA NA TRBV4-3 TGCGCCAGCAGCCAAGATCTGGGCAGGTTTCAAGAGACCCAGTACTTC CASSQDLGRFQETQYF
TRBJ2-1 14 NA NA TRBV7-3 TGTGCCAGCAGCCCAGCGGGCTCCGTCAATGAGCAGTTCTTC CASSPAGSVNEQFF